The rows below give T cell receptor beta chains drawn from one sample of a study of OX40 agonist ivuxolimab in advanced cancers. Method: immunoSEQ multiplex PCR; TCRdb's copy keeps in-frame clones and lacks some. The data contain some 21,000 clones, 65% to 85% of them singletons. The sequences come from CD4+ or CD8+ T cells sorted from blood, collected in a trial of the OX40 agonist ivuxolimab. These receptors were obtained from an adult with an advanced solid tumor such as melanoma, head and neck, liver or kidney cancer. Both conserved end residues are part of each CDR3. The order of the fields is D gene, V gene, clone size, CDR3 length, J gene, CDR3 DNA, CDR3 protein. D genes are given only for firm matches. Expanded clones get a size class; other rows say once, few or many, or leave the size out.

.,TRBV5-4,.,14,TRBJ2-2,TGTGCCAGCAGCTTGGGAGTCGGCGGCGGGGAGCTGTTTTTT,CASSLGVGGGELFF
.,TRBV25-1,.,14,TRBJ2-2,TGTGCCAGCAGTGTTGCATCGAACACCGGGGAGCTGTTTTTT,CASSVASNTGELFF
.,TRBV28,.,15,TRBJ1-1,TGTGCCAGCAGTTTGGTCCCGGGCCGAGGAGCTGAAGCTTTCTTT,CASSLVPGRGAEAFF
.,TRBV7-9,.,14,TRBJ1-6,TGTGCCAGCAGCACCTCAGGGGCAGTCTCACCCCTCCACTTT,CASSTSGAVSPLHF
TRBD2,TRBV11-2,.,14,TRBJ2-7,TGTGCCAGCAGCTTCCGGGGGGGGCCTTACGAGCAGTACTTC,CASSFRGGPYEQYF
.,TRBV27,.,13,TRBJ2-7,TGTGCCAGCAGTTTAACACCCAGGTACGAGCAGTACTTC,CASSLTPRYEQYF
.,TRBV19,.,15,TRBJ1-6,TGTGCCAGTAGTATGACTATTTTAGGGGATTCACCCCTCCACTTT,CASSMTILGDSPLHF
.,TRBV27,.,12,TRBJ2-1,TGTGCCAGCAGTTTGACCGGCCTCGAGCAGTTCTTC,CASSLTGLEQFF
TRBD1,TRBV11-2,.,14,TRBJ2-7,TGTGCCAGCAGCTTCGGGACAGGGTCGTACGAGCAGTACTTC,CASSFGTGSYEQYF
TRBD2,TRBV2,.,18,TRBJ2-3,TGTGCCAGCAGTCTCGACGGGACTAGCGGGGACTTCACAGATACGCAGTATTTT,CASSLDGTSGDFTDTQYF
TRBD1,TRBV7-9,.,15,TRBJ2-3,TGTGCCAGCAGCCTCGGGACAGAACTCACAGATACGCAGTATTTT,CASSLGTELTDTQYF
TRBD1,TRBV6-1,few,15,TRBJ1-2,TGTGCCAGCACCAAGTCCGGGACAGGAATATATGGCTACACCTTC,CASTKSGTGIYGYTF
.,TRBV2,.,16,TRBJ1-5,TGTGCCAGCAGACCCCTGCCCGGTTATAGCAATCAGCCCCAGCATTTT,CASRPLPGYSNQPQHF
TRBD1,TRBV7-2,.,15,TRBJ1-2,TGTGCCAGCAGCTTCCCAGGGGGGGCCAACTATGGCTACACCTTC,CASSFPGGANYGYTF
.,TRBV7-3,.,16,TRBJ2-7,TGTGCCAGCAGCCCCTCAAGGGCCTCTCCCTCCTACGAGCAGTACTTC,CASSPSRASPSYEQYF
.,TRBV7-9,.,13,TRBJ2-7,TGTGCCAGCAGCTTAGTAGGTTTGTACGAGCAGTACTTC,CASSLVGLYEQYF
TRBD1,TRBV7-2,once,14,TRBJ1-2,TGTGCCAGCAGGGTCGGGACAGGAACCTATGGCTACACCTTC,CASRVGTGTYGYTF
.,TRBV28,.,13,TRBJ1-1,TGTGCCAGCAGGGCTACACTGAACACTGAAGCTTTCTTT,CASRATLNTEAFF
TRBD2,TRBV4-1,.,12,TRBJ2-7,TGCGCCAGCAGCGGGGGGGCCTACGAGCAGTACTTC,CASSGGAYEQYF
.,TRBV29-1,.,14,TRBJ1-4,TGCAGCGTTGATTCCCCCACCTGGGATGAAAAACTGTTTTTT,CSVDSPTWDEKLFF
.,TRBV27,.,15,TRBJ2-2,TGTGCCAGCAGTTTATCGACGGGGATCGGCGGGGAGCTGTTTTTT,CASSLSTGIGGELFF
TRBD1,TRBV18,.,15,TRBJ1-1,TGTGCCAGCTCACTCGCCACAGGGCAGGGGGCTGAAGCTTTCTTT,CASSLATGQGAEAFF
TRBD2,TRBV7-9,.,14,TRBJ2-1,TGTGCCAGCAGCGTACGGGGGGAGTACAATGAGCAGTTCTTC,CASSVRGEYNEQFF
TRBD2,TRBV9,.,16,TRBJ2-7,TGTGCCAGCAGCGCCGGGGCTAGCGGGGGAGTCTACGAGCAGTACTTC,CASSAGASGGVYEQYF
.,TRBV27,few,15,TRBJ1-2,TGTGCCAGCAGATCCCTCCTAACCCCGTCCTATGGCTACACCTTC,CASRSLLTPSYGYTF
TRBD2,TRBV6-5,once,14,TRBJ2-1,TGTGCCAGCAGTTATACCGGGGGGGCGGGTGAGCAGTTCTTC,CASSYTGGAGEQFF
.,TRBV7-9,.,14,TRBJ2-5,TGTGCCAGCAGCCCGGCGGCGGACCGCGAGACCCAGTACTTC,CASSPAADRETQYF